The clone carrying this TCR beta chain was counted a few times. This sample is drawn from a study of OX40 agonist ivuxolimab in advanced cancers. Across the study: At 65% to 85% male, the cohort had a mean age of roughly 60 years, ranging from roughly 20 to 90.

The CDR3 sequence is 16 residues long. The V gene end was trimmed by 2 bases and the J gene end by 1 base; junction bases not matched to a gene: 8. Germline-derived CDR1 and CDR2 are SGDLS and YYNGEE. The data were produced by immunoSEQ multiplex PCR, yet TCRdb's version contains in-frame clones alone and is incomplete. Of approximately 56,000 clones listed, more than 80% are singletons. The V and J genes are TRBV9 and TRBJ2-5; 7 positions match TRBD1. The sample here was CD4+ or CD8+ T cells sorted from blood, taken in a trial of the OX40 agonist ivuxolimab. This receptor was obtained from an adult with an advanced solid tumor such as melanoma, head and neck, liver or kidney cancer. The CDR3 spells CASSVRQGWSQETQYF. The CDR3 DNA is TGTGCCAGCAGCGTCCGACAGGGTTGGTCCCAAGAGACCCAGTACTTC.